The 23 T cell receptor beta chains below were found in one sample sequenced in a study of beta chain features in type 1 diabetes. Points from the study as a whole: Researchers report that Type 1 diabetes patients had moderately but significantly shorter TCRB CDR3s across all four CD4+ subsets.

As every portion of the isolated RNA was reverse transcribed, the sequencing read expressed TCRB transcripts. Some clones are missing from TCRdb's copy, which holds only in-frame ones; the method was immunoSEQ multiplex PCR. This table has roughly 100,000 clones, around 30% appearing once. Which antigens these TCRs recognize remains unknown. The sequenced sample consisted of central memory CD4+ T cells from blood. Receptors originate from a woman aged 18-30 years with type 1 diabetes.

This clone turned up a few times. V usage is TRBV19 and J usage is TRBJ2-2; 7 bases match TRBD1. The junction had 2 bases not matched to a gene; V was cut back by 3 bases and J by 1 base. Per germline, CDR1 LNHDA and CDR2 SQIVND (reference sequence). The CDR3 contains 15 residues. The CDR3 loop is CASSMGQLNTGELFF. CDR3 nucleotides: TGTGCCAGTAGTATGGGACAGCTGAACACCGGGGAGCTGTTTTTT.

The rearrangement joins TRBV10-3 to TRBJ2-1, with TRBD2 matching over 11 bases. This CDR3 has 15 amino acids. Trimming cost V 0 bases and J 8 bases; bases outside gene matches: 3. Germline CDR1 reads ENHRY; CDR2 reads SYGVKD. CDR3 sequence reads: CAISESGTSGHEQFF. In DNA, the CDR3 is TGTGCCATCAGTGAGTCCGGGACTAGCGGTCATGAGCAGTTCTTC.

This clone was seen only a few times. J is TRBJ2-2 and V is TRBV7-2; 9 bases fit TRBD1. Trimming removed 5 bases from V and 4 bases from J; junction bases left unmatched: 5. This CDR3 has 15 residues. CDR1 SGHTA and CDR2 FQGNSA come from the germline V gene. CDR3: CASSQGQGLTGELFF. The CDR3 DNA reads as TGTGCCAGCAGCCAGGGACAGGGACTCACCGGGGAGCTGTTTTTT.

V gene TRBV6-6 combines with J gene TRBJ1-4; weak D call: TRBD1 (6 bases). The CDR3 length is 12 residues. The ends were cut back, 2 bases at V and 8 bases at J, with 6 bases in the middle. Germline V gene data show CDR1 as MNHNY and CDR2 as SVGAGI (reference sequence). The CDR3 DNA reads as TGTGCCAGCAGTTACGACAGGGAAAAACTGTTTTTT. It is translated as CASSYDREKLFF.

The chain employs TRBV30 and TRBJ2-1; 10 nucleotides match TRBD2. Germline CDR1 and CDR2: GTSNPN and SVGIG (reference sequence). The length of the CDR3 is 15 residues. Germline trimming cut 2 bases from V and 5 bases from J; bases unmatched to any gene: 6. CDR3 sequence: CAWSSDTSGNNEQFF. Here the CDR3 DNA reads TGTGCCTGGAGTAGCGACACTAGCGGGAACAATGAGCAGTTCTTC.

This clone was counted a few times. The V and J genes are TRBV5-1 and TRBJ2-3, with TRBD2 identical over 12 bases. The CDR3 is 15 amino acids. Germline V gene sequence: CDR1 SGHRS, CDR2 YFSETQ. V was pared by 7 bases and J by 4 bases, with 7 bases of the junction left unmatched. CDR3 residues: CASRSTSGGPDTQYF. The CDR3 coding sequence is TGCGCCAGCCGTTCGACTAGCGGGGGCCCAGATACGCAGTATTTT.

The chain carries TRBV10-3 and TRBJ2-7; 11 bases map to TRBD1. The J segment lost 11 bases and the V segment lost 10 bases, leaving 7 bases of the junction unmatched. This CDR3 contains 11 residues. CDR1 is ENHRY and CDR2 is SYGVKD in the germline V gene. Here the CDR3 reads CATEDRGLEYF. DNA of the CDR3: TGTGCCACAGAGGACAGGGGGCTGGAGTACTTC.

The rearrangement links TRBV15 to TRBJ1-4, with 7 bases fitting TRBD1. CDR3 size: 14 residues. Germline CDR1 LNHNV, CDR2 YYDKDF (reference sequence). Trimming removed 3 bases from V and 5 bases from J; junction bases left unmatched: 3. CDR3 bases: TGTGCCACCAGCAGCAGGACAGGCAATGAAAAACTGTTTTTT. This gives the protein CATSSRTGNEKLFF.

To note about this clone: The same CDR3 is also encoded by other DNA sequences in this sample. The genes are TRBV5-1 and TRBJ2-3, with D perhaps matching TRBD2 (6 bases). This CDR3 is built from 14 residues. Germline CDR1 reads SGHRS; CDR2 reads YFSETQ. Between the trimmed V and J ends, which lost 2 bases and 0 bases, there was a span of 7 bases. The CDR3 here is CASSLGGSTDTQYF. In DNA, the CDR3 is TGCGCCAGCAGCTTAGGAGGGAGCACAGATACGCAGTATTTT. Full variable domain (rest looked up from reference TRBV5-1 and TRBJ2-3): KAGVTQTPRYLIKTRGQQVTLSCSPISGHRSVSWYQQTPGQGLQFLFEYFSETQRNKGNFPGRFSGRQFSNSRSEMNVSTLELGDSALYLCASSLGGSTDTQYFGPGTRLTVL.

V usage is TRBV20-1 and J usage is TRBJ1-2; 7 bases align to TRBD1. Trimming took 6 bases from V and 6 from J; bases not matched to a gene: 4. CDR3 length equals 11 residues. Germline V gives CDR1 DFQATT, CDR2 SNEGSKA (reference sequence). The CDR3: CSAETGDGYTF. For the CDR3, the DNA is TGCAGTGCGGAAACAGGGGATGGCTACACCTTC.

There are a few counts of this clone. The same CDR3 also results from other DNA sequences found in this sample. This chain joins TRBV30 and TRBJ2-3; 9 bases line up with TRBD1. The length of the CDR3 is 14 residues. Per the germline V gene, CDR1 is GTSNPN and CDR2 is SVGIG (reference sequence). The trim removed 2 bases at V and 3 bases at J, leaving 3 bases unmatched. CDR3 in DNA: TGTGCCTGGAGTACGGGACAGGGAACAGATACGCAGTATTTT. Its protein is CAWSTGQGTDTQYF.

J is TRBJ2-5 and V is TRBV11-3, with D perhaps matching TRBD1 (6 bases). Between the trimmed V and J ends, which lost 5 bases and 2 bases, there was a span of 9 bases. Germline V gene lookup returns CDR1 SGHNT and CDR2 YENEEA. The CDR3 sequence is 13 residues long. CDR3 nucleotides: TGTGCCAGCAGCCTGGGGGCTCAAGAGACCCAGTACTTC. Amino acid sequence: CASSLGAQETQYF.

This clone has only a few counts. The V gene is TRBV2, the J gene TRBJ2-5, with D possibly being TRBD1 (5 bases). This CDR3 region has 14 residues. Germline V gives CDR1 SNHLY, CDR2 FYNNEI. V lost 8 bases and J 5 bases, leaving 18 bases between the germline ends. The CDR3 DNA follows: TGTGCCAGCTACTACAGGACCCCCAGGGAGACCCAGTACTTC. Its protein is CASYYRTPRETQYF.

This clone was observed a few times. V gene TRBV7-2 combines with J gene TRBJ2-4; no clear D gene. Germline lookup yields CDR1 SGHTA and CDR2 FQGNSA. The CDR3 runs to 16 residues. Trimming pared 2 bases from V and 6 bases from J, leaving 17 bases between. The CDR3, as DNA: TGTGCCAGCAGCTTATACGCTTCTTACCTAAGAAACATTCAGTACTTC. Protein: CASSLYASYLRNIQYF.

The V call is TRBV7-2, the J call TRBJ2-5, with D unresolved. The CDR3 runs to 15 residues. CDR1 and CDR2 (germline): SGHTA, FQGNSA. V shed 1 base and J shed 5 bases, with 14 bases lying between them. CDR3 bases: TGTGCCAGCAGCTTAGAGTACGGTAGATGGGAGACCCAGTACTTC. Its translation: CASSLEYGRWETQYF.

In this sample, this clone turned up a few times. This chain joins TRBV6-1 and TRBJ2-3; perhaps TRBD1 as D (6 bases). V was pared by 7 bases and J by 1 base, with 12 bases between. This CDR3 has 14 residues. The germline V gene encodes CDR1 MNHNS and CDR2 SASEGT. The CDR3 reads CASKGGMGTDTQYF. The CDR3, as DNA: TGTGCCAGCAAAGGGGGAATGGGCACAGATACGCAGTATTTT.

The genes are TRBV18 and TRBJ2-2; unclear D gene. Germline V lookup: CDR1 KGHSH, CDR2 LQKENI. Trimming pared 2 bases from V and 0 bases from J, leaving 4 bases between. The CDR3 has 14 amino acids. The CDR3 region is CASSPTANTGELFF. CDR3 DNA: TGTGCCAGCTCACCAACAGCGAACACCGGGGAGCTGTTTTTT. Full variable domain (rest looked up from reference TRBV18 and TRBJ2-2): NAGVMQNPRHLVRRRGQEARLRCSPMKGHSHVYWYRQLPEEGLKFMVYLQKENIIDESGMPKERFSAEFPKEGPSILRIQQVVRGDSAAYFCASSPTANTGELFFGEGSRLTVL.

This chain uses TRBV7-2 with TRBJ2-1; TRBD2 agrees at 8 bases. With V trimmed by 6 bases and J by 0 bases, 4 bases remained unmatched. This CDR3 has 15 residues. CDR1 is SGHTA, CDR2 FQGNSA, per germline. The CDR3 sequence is CASRGGLGSYNEQFF. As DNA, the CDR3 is TGTGCCAGCAGAGGGGGACTAGGCTCCTACAATGAGCAGTTCTTC.

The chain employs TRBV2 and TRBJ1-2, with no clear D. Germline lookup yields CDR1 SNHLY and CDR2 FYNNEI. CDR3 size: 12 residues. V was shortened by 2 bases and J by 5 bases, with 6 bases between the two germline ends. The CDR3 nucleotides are TGTGCCAGCAGTGAAAAGAGTTATGGCTACACCTTC. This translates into CASSEKSYGYTF. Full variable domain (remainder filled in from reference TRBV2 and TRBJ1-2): EPEVTQTPSHQVTQMGQEVILRCVPISNHLYFYWYRQILGQKVEFLVSFYNNEISEKSEIFDDQFSVERPDGSNFTLKIRSTKLEDSAMYFCASSEKSYGYTFGSGTRLTVV.

The CDR3 loop is CASSPLYEQYF. The DNA for the CDR3 is TGTGCCAGCAGTCCCCTCTACGAGCAGTACTTC. This chain connects TRBV2 to TRBJ2-7, with D unresolved. CDR3 length: 11 amino acids. V lost 5 bases and J 3 bases, leaving 5 bases between the germline ends. CDR1 is SNHLY and CDR2 is FYNNEI in the germline V gene.

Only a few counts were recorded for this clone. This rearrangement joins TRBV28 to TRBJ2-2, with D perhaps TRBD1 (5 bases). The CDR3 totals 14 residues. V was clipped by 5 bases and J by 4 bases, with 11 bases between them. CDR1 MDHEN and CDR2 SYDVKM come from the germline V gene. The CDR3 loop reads CASSSPGPTGELFF. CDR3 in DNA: TGTGCCAGCAGTAGCCCAGGGCCCACCGGGGAGCTGTTTTTT.

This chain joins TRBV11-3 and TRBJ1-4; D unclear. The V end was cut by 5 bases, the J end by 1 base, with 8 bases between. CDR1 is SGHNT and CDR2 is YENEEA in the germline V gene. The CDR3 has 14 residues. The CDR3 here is CASSPGGTNEKLFF. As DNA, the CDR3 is TGTGCCAGCAGCCCGGGTGGAACTAATGAAAAACTGTTTTTT.

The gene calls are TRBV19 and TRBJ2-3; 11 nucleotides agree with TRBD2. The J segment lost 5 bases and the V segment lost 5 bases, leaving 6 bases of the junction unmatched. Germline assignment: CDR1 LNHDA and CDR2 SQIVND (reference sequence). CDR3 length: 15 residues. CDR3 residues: CASSSTSGSGDTQYF. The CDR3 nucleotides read TGTGCCAGTAGTTCCACTAGCGGGAGTGGAGATACGCAGTATTTT.